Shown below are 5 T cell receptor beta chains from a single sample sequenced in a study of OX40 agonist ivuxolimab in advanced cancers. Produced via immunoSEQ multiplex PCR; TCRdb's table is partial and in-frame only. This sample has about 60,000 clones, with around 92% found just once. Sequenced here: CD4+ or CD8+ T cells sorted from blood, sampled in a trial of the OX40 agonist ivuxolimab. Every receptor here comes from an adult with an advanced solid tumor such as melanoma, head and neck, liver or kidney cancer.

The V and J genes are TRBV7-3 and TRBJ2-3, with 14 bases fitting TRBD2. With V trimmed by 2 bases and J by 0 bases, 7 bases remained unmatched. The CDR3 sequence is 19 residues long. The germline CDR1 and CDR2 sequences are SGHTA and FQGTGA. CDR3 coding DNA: TGTGCCAGCAGCTTACGTAGGACTAGCGGGAGGTCGAGCACAGATACGCAGTATTTT. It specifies CASSLRRTSGRSSTDTQYF.

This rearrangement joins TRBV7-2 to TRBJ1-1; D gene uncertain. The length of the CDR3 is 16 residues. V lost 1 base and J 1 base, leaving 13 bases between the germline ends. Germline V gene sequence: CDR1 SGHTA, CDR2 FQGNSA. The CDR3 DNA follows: TGTGCCAGCAGCTTAGTTGAGGTTCTGGAGAACACTGAAGCTTTCTTT. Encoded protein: CASSLVEVLENTEAFF.

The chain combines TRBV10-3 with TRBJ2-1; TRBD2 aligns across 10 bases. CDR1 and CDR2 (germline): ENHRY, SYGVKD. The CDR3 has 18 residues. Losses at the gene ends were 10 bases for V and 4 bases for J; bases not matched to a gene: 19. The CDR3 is CATKRTTSGTMPYNEQFF. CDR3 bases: TGTGCCACAAAGAGAACTACTAGCGGGACTATGCCGTACAATGAGCAGTTCTTC.

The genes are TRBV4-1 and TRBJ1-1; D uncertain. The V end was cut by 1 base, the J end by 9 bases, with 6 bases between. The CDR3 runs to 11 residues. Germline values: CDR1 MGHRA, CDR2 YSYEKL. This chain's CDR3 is CASSQGGKAFF. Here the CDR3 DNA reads TGCGCCAGCAGCCAAGGAGGGAAAGCTTTCTTT.

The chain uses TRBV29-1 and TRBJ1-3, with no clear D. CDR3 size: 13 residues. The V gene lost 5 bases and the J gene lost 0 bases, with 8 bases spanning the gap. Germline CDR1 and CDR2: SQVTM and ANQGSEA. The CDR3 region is CSVYSVSGNTIYF. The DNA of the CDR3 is TGCAGCGTTTATTCAGTCTCTGGAAACACCATATATTTT.